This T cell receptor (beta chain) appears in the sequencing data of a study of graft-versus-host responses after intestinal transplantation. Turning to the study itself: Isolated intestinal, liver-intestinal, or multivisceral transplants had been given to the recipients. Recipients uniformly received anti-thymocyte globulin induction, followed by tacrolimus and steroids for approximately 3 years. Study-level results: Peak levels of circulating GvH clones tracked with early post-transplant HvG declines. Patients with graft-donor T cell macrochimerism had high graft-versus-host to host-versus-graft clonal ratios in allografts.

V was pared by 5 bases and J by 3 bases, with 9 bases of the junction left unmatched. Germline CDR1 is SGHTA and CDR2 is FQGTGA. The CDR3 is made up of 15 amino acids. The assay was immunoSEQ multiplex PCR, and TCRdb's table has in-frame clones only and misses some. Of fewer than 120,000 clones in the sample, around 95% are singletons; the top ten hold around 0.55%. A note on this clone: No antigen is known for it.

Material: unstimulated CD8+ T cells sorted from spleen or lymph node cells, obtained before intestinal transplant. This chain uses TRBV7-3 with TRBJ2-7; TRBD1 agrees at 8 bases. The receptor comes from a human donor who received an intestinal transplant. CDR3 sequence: CASSPGTGPFYEQYF. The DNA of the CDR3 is TGTGCCAGCAGCCCAGGGACAGGACCATTCTACGAGCAGTACTTC.